The 26 T cell receptor beta chains below all came from one sample that was sequenced in a study of T cell responses to AZD1222 COVID-19 vaccine (dated by TCRdb to 2020 to 2022). The library came from the immunoSEQ multiplex PCR assay. As stored in TCRdb, this immuneACCESS dataset retains in-frame rearrangements with V and J assigned. A fraction of the clones does not appear; measured against another copy, unresolved V genes explain less than half of the discrepancy, and the remainder lacks a known reason. The sample table lists about 140,000 clones, around 90% of them with a count of one. The ten largest make up under 2% of the sample. According to the study, the label for this sample's time point signals: about 28 days (+/-7) after the second vaccine dose. Sequences were derived from peripheral blood, sampled 28 days after the second AZD1222 dose. Receptors originate from an adult who received the AZD1222 COVID-19 vaccine.

The chain links TRBV30 to TRBJ2-1; D possibly corresponds to TRBD1 (7 bases). Germline V gives CDR1 GTSNPN, CDR2 SVGIG (reference sequence). CDR3 length: 15 residues. CDR3 nucleotide sequence: TGTGCACAAAACCAGGGGGGAATCGACTACAATGAGCAGTTCTTC. Its translation: CAQNQGGIDYNEQFF.

The rearrangement uses TRBV4-2 and TRBJ2-2; no firm D call. Trimming pared 0 bases from V and 0 bases from J, leaving 14 bases between. The CDR3 consists of 18 residues. Germline V gene lookup returns CDR1 LGHNA and CDR2 YNFKEQ. The chain's CDR3 is CASSQEGIGRTNTGELFF. The CDR3 nucleotides are TGTGCCAGCAGCCAAGAGGGGATCGGGCGGACGAACACCGGGGAGCTGTTTTTT.

The chain has TRBV30 and TRBJ1-2; D not resolved. Germline V lookup: CDR1 GTSNPN, CDR2 SVGIG (reference sequence). Trimming removed 1 base at V and 4 bases at J, with 4 bases between. The CDR3 totals 11 residues. Here the CDR3 reads CAWSGGYGYTF. The CDR3 region has the DNA TGTGCCTGGAGTGGGGGCTATGGCTACACCTTC.

This sequence joins TRBV5-8 and TRBJ1-4; TRBD1 matches 8 bases. The CDR3 loop spans 15 amino acids. Germline V lookup: CDR1 SGHTS, CDR2 YDEGEE. V shed 2 bases, J shed 7 bases, and the junction held 7 bases outside the gene matches. CDR3 sequence: CASSLLGTGFEKLFF. The CDR3 DNA sequence: TGTGCCAGCAGCTTACTTGGGACAGGATTTGAAAAACTGTTTTTT. Supplemented by reference TRBV5-8 and TRBJ1-4, the full variable domain reads EAGVTQSPTHLIKTRGQQATLRCSPISGHTSVYWYQQALGLGLQFLLWYDEGEERNRGNFPPRFSGRQFPNYSSELNVNALELEDSALYLCASSLLGTGFEKLFFGSGTQLSVL.

The CDR3 DNA follows: TGTGCCAGCAGTCACCGGAGGCAGGGGTGGGGCGAGCAGTACTTC. As protein: CASSHRRQGWGEQYF. The chain links TRBV6-5 to TRBJ2-7; D might be TRBD1 (6 bases). The V gene's germline CDR1 is MNHEY and CDR2 SVGAGI. There are 15 residues in the CDR3. Trimming stripped 5 bases from V and 6 bases from J, with 20 bases between.

This sequence joins TRBV27 and TRBJ2-7; perhaps TRBD2 as D (5 bases). Germline assignment: CDR1 MNHEY and CDR2 SMNVEV (reference sequence). This CDR3 has 13 amino acids. V lost 6 bases and J lost 3, with 12 bases in between. The CDR3 is CASSRGKNYEQYF. DNA for the CDR3: TGTGCCAGCAGCCGGGGAAAAAACTACGAGCAGTACTTC.

As for this clone: The junction departs from the called germline gene at one end, perhaps through a read error. This chain uses TRBV7-9 with TRBJ1-1; the D is unclear. CDR3 length: 13 amino acids. Germline V gene lookup returns CDR1 SEHNR and CDR2 FQNEAQ (reference sequence). The CDR3, as DNA: TGTGCCAGCAGCTTAGTCATGAAGACTGAAGCTTTCTTT. Amino acids: CASSLVMKTEAFF.

J is TRBJ1-6 and V is TRBV5-1; 8 bases agree with TRBD1. The CDR3 runs to 16 residues. CDR1 and CDR2 (germline): SGHRS, YFSETQ. V trimming: 2 bases; J trimming: 5 bases; junction bases outside the gene matches: 6. This chain's CDR3 is CASSLMTGDHNSPLHF. The CDR3 nucleotides are TGCGCCAGCAGCTTAATGACAGGGGATCATAATTCACCCCTCCACTTT.

The CDR3: CASCWGPGLAGETQYF. CDR3 nucleotide sequence: TGTGCCAGCTGTTGGGGCCCGGGACTAGCGGGCGAGACCCAGTACTTC. The rearrangement joins TRBV6-2 or TRBV6-3 to TRBJ2-5; 12 bases map to TRBD2. The CDR3 totals 16 residues. V was clipped by 8 bases and J by 5 bases; unmatched bases: 12. From germline, CDR1 is MNHEY and CDR2 SVGEGT.

Only one count was recorded for this clone. The rearrangement joins TRBV4-2 to TRBJ1-2; possibly TRBD1 for D (6 bases). Germline CDR1 reads LGHNA; CDR2 reads YNFKEQ. V lost 8 bases to trimming and J lost 7 bases, with 14 bases between them. This CDR3 comprises 12 residues. In DNA form, the CDR3 reads TGTGCCAGCTTCGGGGGGCAGGCTGGCTACACCTTC. Translated: CASFGGQAGYTF.

The V and J genes are TRBV28 and TRBJ2-7; D is possibly TRBD1 or TRBD2 (5 bases each). Germline CDR1 is MDHEN and CDR2 is SYDVKM. V was trimmed by 5 bases and J by 4 bases, leaving 18 bases between them. The CDR3 has 15 amino acids. CDR3 in amino acids: CASSPRGTGSYEQYF. CDR3 bases: TGTGCCAGCAGTCCCCGGGGCACGGGCTCGTACGAGCAGTACTTC.

The rearrangement links TRBV5-6 to TRBJ1-4, with 7 bases aligning to TRBD1. In germline, CDR1 is SGHDT, CDR2 YYEEEE. The CDR3 is made up of 14 amino acids. V was pared by 3 bases and J by 8 bases, with 7 bases of the junction left unmatched. The CDR3 DNA reads as TGTGCCAGCAGCTCGACAGGGAGGGAAGAAAAACTGTTTTTT. Translation: CASSSTGREEKLFF.

This sequence joins TRBV19 and TRBJ2-4; unclear D gene. Trimming took 3 bases from V and 3 from J, leaving 15 bases between them. The V gene's germline CDR1 is LNHDA and CDR2 SQIVND (reference sequence). This CDR3 comprises 16 residues. The CDR3 spells CASSISGNLGKNIQYF. The DNA of the CDR3 is TGTGCCAGTAGTATTTCGGGTAACCTCGGCAAAAACATTCAGTACTTC.

The CDR3 protein is CASSLYSQGNSNQPQHF. CDR3 bases: TGTGCCAGCAGCTTGTACTCTCAGGGGAATAGCAATCAGCCCCAGCATTTT. V and J are TRBV7-2 and TRBJ1-5, with a possible D match to TRBD1 (6 bases). The V and J ends lost 3 bases and 0 bases respectively, with 15 bases between them. This CDR3 is built from 17 residues. Germline V gene sequence: CDR1 SGHTA, CDR2 FQGNSA.

The chain combines TRBV7-2 with TRBJ2-7, with D tentatively TRBD1 (5 bases). CDR1 and CDR2 (germline): SGHTA, FQGNSA. V lost 5 bases and J 1 base, leaving 9 bases between the germline ends. The CDR3 is 13 amino acids. This CDR3 reads CASSEGVSYEQYF. The CDR3 nucleotides are TGTGCCAGCAGCGAAGGGGTTTCCTACGAGCAGTACTTC.

The rearrangement uses TRBV28 and TRBJ1-6; tentatively, D is TRBD1 (5 bases). V lost 4 bases, J lost 4 bases, and 17 bases lay in between. Per germline, CDR1 MDHEN and CDR2 SYDVKM. The CDR3 spans 17 residues. The CDR3 coding sequence is TGTGCCAGCAGTTACACTGCGGGACTTTATTATAATTCACCCCTCCACTTT. This encodes CASSYTAGLYYNSPLHF.

The chain uses TRBV28 and TRBJ1-1, with D tentatively TRBD1 (5 bases). CDR3 length equals 13 residues. The ends were cut back, 2 bases at V and 6 bases at J, with 10 bases in the middle. Germline loops: CDR1 MDHEN, CDR2 SYDVKM. The CDR3 DNA reads as TGTGCCAGCAGTTTAGGGGGGTTCCCTGAAGCTTTCTTT. Its translation is CASSLGGFPEAFF.

V and J are TRBV7-6 and TRBJ1-3, with D possibly matching TRBD1 (5 bases). This CDR3 is built from 15 residues. V was trimmed by 5 bases and J by 4 bases, leaving 15 bases between them. Looked up from germline, CDR1 is SGHVS and CDR2 is FNYEAQ. The CDR3 loop is CASSPGPGGGNTIYF. For the CDR3, the DNA is TGTGCCAGCAGCCCCGGACCCGGGGGGGGAAACACCATATATTTT.

V gene TRBV27 combines with J gene TRBJ2-4, with D tentatively TRBD1 or TRBD2 (5 bases each). The CDR3 contains 16 residues. From germline, CDR1 is MNHEY and CDR2 SMNVEV (reference sequence). V was pared by 5 bases and J by 7 bases, with 21 bases between. The CDR3 nucleotides read TGTGCCAGCAGTCCCCCCGGGACCGCTCGGCGGAACATTCAGTACTTC. As protein: CASSPPGTARRNIQYF.

The chain combines TRBV27 with TRBJ1-1, with D tentatively TRBD1 (5 bases). The CDR3 is 15 residues long. The germline V and J ends were trimmed by 2 bases and 2 bases, with 12 bases remaining between them. Germline loops: CDR1 MNHEY, CDR2 SMNVEV (reference sequence). The CDR3 sequence: CASSLRRGTNTEAFF. The CDR3, as DNA: TGTGCCAGCAGTTTACGGCGGGGGACCAACACTGAAGCTTTCTTT.

This chain connects TRBV30 to TRBJ1-6; possible D gene TRBD1, 6 bases. The CDR3 is made up of 14 amino acids. The V end was cut by 3 bases, the J end by 9 bases, with 15 bases between. Per germline, CDR1 GTSNPN and CDR2 SVGIG (reference sequence). CDR3 sequence (DNA): TGTGCCTGGAGCCCACAGGGCCTGGGTTCACCCCTCCACTTT. This encodes CAWSPQGLGSPLHF.

This rearrangement joins TRBV27 to TRBJ1-2; perhaps TRBD1 as D (6 bases). Germline V CDR1 and CDR2: MNHEY, SMNVEV (reference sequence). The CDR3 is 13 residues long. Trimming took off 5 bases at V and 3 bases at J, with 10 bases between the two ends. CDR3 in amino acids: CASSTNRDYGYTF. CDR3 bases: TGTGCCAGCAGTACGAACAGGGACTATGGCTACACCTTC.

The chain employs TRBV7-3 and TRBJ2-1; 9 bases fit TRBD2. The V and J ends lost 3 bases and 2 bases, in that order; junction bases with no gene match: 8. This CDR3 has 17 amino acids. The germline gives CDR1 SGHTA, CDR2 FQGTGA. For the CDR3, the DNA is TGTGCCAGCAGCTTCCTGGGGTTAGCGGGAGCCTACAATGAGCAGTTCTTC. This sequence encodes CASSFLGLAGAYNEQFF.

CDR3 in amino acids: CASTLDAGGYNEQFF. The CDR3 nucleotides are TGTGCCAGCACCCTAGACGCGGGAGGGTACAATGAGCAGTTCTTC. V and J are TRBV2 and TRBJ2-1; 9 bases map to TRBD2. CDR3 length: 15 residues. The J segment lost 4 bases and the V segment lost 7 bases, leaving 8 bases of the junction unmatched. CDR1 and CDR2 (germline): SNHLY, FYNNEI.

The rearrangement joins TRBV7-2 to TRBJ1-3; possibly TRBD1 for D (5 bases). This CDR3 has 16 amino acids. V lost 4 bases to trimming and J lost 2 bases, with 15 bases between them. The germline V gene has CDR1 SGHTA and CDR2 FQGNSA. The CDR3 region is CASSYDGAPPGNTIYF. CDR3 nucleotides: TGTGCCAGCAGCTACGACGGGGCGCCTCCTGGAAACACCATATATTTT.

The rearrangement uses TRBV5-6 and TRBJ2-5; TRBD1 matches at 8 bases. The CDR3 covers 16 residues. V dropped 0 bases and J dropped 4; count of bases not matched to a gene: 8. CDR1 SGHDT and CDR2 YYEEEE come from the germline V gene. DNA for the CDR3: TGTGCCAGCAGCTTGGCAGGACAGGGTCTGGGAGAGACCCAGTACTTC. Its protein product is CASSLAGQGLGETQYF.